This T cell receptor (beta chain) was captured in a study of cytomegalovirus exposure and HLA in healthy donors. Details on this clone: The antigen is undetermined.

Germline CDR1 reads ENHRY; CDR2 reads SYGVKD. CDR3 size: 15 residues. Trimming shortened V by 3 bases and J by 4 bases, and 15 bases separated the two germline ends. Primers for the PCR totalled 60 Vbeta and 13 Jbeta. Libraries were prepared by immunoSEQ multiplex PCR; TCRdb keeps only in-frame clonotypes and omits some of them. The specimen's table records fewer than 45,000 clones. Study outcomes and limitations: With later analysis, a missense DCLRE1C variant became linked to TCR beta V- and J-gene trimming. The records held CMV serostatus as the only immune exposure information. Reportedly, diagnosis of cytomegalovirus status by the classifier showed high specificity and sensitivity.

Material: PBMCs. The sequence was obtained from a woman in her 30s in good health and CMV-seronegative. The chain joins TRBV10-3 to TRBJ1-2, with a possible D match to TRBD1 (6 bases). As DNA, the CDR3 is TGTGCCATCAGTGACAAAACAGGGCCGAGCTATGGCTACACCTTC. The encoded protein is CAISDKTGPSYGYTF.